This T cell receptor beta chain was documented in a study of cytomegalovirus exposure and HLA in healthy donors. In the PCR, 60 Vbeta and 13 Jbeta primers were used. Some clones are missing from TCRdb's copy, which holds only in-frame ones; the method was immunoSEQ multiplex PCR. Found here are 190,000 or so clones, approximately 80% of them singletons; the top ten hold roughly 0.7%. This CDR3 comprises 13 residues. Deletions cut 3 bases from V and 5 bases from J, with 11 bases between. From germline, CDR1 is SGHVS and CDR2 FNYEAQ. Source material: PBMCs. V usage is TRBV7-6 and J usage is TRBJ2-7, with D maybe TRBD1 (6 bases). The receptor's source is a boy aged 5 to 17 in good health and CMV-seronegative. CDR3 bases: TGTGCCAGCAGCTTCGGACAGCTCAACGAGCAGTACTTC. Translation: CASSFGQLNEQYF.